This T cell receptor (beta chain) was sequenced in a study of cytomegalovirus exposure and HLA in healthy donors. Trimming stripped 1 base from V and 3 bases from J, with 13 bases between. The germline gives CDR1 MGHRA, CDR2 YSYEKL. This CDR3 is built from 16 residues. Both 60 Vbeta primers and 13 Jbeta primers went into the PCR. Sequencing was performed with immunoSEQ multiplex PCR; in TCRdb, only in-frame clones are kept and a portion is missing. Among hundreds of thousands of clones listed, around two thirds were seen once. About this clone itself: What it binds is unknown.

Study-wide points: TCR beta chains associated with HLA were, in a later analysis, more clonally expanded than equally common others. There were about 160 TCR beta chains listed as cytomegalovirus-associated.

The sample was PBMCs. The rearrangement links TRBV4-1 to TRBJ2-1; D is possibly TRBD2 (5 bases). This TCR came from a female donor in good health and CMV-seronegative. The CDR3 region is CASSQGPGGLYNEQFF. As DNA, the CDR3 is TGCGCCAGCAGCCAAGGGCCCGGAGGACTCTACAATGAGCAGTTCTTC.